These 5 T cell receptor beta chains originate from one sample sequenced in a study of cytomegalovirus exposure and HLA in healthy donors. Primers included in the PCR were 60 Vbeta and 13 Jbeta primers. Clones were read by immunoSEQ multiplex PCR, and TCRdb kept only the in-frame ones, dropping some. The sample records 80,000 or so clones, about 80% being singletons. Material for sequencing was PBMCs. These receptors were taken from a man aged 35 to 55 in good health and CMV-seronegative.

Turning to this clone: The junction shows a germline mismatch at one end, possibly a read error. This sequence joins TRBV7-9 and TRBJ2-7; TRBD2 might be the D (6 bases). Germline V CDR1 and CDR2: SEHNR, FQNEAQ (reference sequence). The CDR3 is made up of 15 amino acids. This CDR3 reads CSSSLTARGPHEQYF. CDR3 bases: TGTTCCAGCAGCTTAACCGCGCGGGGTCCCCACGAGCAGTACTTC.

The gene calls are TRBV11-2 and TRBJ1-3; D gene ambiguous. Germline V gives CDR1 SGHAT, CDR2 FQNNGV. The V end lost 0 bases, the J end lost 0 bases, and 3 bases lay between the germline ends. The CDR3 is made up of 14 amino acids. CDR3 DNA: TGTGCCAGCAGCTTAGATCTCTCTGGAAACACCATATATTTT. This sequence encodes CASSLDLSGNTIYF.

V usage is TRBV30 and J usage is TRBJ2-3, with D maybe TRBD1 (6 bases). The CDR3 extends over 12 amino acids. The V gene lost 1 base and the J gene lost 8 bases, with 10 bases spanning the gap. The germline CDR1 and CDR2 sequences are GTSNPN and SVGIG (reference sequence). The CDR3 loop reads CAWSGDTSTQYF. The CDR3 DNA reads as TGTGCCTGGAGTGGGGACACAAGTACGCAGTATTTT.

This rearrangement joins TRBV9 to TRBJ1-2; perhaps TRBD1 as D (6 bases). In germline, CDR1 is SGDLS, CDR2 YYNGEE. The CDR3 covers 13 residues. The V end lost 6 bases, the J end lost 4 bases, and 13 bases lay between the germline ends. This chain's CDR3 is CASTAGALYGYTF. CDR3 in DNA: TGTGCCAGCACGGCAGGGGCCCTCTATGGCTACACCTTC.

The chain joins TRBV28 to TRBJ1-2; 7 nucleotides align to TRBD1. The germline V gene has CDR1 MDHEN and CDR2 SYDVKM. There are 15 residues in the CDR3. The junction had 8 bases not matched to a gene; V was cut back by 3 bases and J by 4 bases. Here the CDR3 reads CASSFHGQVVYGYTF. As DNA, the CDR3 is TGTGCCAGCAGTTTTCACGGACAGGTGGTCTATGGCTACACCTTC.